The rows below give T cell receptor beta chains drawn from one sample of a study of CD8 T cells in ankylosing spondylitis. Each CDR3 protein is one row after TCRdb ran MiXCR on the 5' RACE reads. The table has about 140,000 distinct CDR3 sequences, roughly 8.3% seen once; the top ten hold 7.3%. Material: synovial fluid, either unsorted or a sorted T cell fraction (not recorded which). These receptors were taken from a male donor with ankylosing spondylitis. CDR3s leave out the opening cysteine and the closing phenylalanine or tryptophan. Fields, in order: clone size, J gene, V gene, CDR3 length, CDR3 protein. Some rows mark clone size as missing; the rest say once, few, many or name a class of expanded clone.

few	TRBJ2-7	TRBV5-1	12	ASSLGSLRGEQY
many	TRBJ1-4	TRBV25-1	14	ASSDHGRGGEEKLF
many	TRBJ2-2	TRBV29-1	12	SAQGAISTGELF
many	TRBJ2-1	TRBV5-1	12	ASSLYSTYNEQF
many	TRBJ2-4	TRBV28	14	ASSPSGGTAKNIQY
many	TRBJ2-1	TRBV5-6	15	ASSLVVGGSSYNEQF
medium-sized	TRBJ2-1	TRBV7-8	11	ASSSDRANEQF
many	TRBJ1-1	TRBV5-1	13	ASSLKTIMNTEAF
.	TRBJ2-5	TRBV4-2	14	ASSQGTHPLQETQY
many	TRBJ1-1	TRBV9	11	ASSVGASPRAF
few	TRBJ2-7	TRBV6-1	12	ASSRLGGLYEQY
once	TRBJ2-2	TRBV9	14	ASSVELAGYTGELF
.	TRBJ2-7	TRBV6-1	14	ASSGGSATAVDEQY
many	TRBJ1-2	TRBV7-2	13	ASSLEYTGGYGYT
.	TRBJ2-1	TRBV7-9	13	ASSLWGFGYNEQF
.	TRBJ1-5	TRBV20-1	12	SARTVKSNQPQH
many	TRBJ2-7	TRBV5-6	12	ASSLAHGTYEQY
.	TRBJ2-5	TRBV27	14	ASSLFGLAGLETQY
.	TRBJ2-3	TRBV5-6	10	ASSWSTDTQY
.	TRBJ1-1	TRBV28	12	ASSQGTIGTEAF